This T cell receptor (beta chain) was captured in a study of early T cells in non-severe SARS-CoV-2 infection. Study details: It was bulk RNA from unsorted whole blood that was sequenced, and the chains were unpaired.

This clonotype was picked up a small number of times. The CDR3 runs to 15 residues. Germline CDR1 reads SEHNR; CDR2 reads FQNEAQ (reference sequence). The ends lost 4 bases at V and 5 bases at J; junction bases unmatched: 10. TCRdb processed the 5' RACE reads anew with MiXCR; each CDR3 protein has one entry. The sample holds 50,000 or so distinct CDR3 sequences, over 9.5% seen once. Sequences were obtained from whole blood. The receptor's source is an adult who was a healthcare worker with PCR-confirmed SARS-CoV-2 infection or an uninfected control (not recorded which). The chain carries TRBV7-9 and TRBJ1-1; 7 nucleotides line up with TRBD1. The CDR3 here is CASSSPGGRGTEAFF. CDR3 in DNA: TGTGCCAGCAGCTCACCAGGGGGGCGCGGGACTGAAGCTTTCTTT. Looking up the rest from reference TRBV7-9 and TRBJ1-1 gives the full variable domain: DTGVSQNPRHKITKRGQNVTFRCDPISEHNRLYWYRQTLGQGPEFLTYFQNEAQLEKSRLLSDRFSAERPKGSFSTLEIQRTEQGDSAMYLCASSSPGGRGTEAFFGQGTRLTVV.